These T cell receptor beta chains were read from a single sample in a study of patients and donors after allogeneic stem cell transplantation. TCRdb reanalysed the RT-PCR reads using MiXCR and keeps one entry per CDR3 protein. Among 70,000 to 95,000 distinct CDR3 sequences listed, roughly 5.1% were seen once. Sequenced input: blood, either unsorted or a sorted T cell fraction (not recorded which). These TCRs come from a human donor who was either an allogeneic HSCT recipient or a stem cell or donor lymphocyte infusion donor (not recorded which). It is not recorded whose cells these are; they may come from a transplant donor. CDR3s include the opening cysteine and the closing phenylalanine or tryptophan. Each record gives: clone size, J gene, D gene, V gene, CDR3 length, CDR3 protein, CDR3 DNA. The D gene is left open where the match is weak. Clone size is shown for a subset of rows, as once, few, many or a class of expanded clone.

clone size: .
J gene: TRBJ1-1
D gene: TRBD1
V gene: TRBV20-1
CDR3 length: 14
CDR3 protein: CSASRAGTGDEAFF
CDR3 DNA: TGCAGTGCTAGTCGAGCCGGGACAGGGGATGAAGCTTTCTTT

clone size: .
J gene: TRBJ1-2
D gene: TRBD1
V gene: TRBV20-1
CDR3 length: 13
CDR3 protein: CSAGTGTAYGYTF
CDR3 DNA: TGCAGTGCCGGAACCGGGACAGCGTATGGCTACACCTTC

clone size: many
J gene: TRBJ2-7
D gene: .
V gene: TRBV3-1
CDR3 length: 13
CDR3 protein: CASRKAGSYEQYF
CDR3 DNA: TGTGCCAGCAGAAAGGCGGGCTCCTACGAGCAGTACTTC

clone size: few
J gene: TRBJ2-2
D gene: TRBD1
V gene: TRBV29-1
CDR3 length: 13
CDR3 protein: CSGGQGAPGELFF
CDR3 DNA: TGCAGCGGGGGACAGGGGGCGCCCGGGGAGCTGTTTTTT

clone size: few
J gene: TRBJ1-6
D gene: TRBD1
V gene: TRBV6-1
CDR3 length: 14
CDR3 protein: CASSDRDRETPLHF
CDR3 DNA: TGTGCCAGCAGTGACCGGGACAGGGAAACACCCCTCCACTTT

clone size: .
J gene: TRBJ2-7
D gene: .
V gene: TRBV15
CDR3 length: 13
CDR3 protein: CATSREGGAGSTF
CDR3 DNA: TGTGCCACCAGCAGAGAGGGGGGGGCAGGGTCGACTTTC

clone size: many
J gene: TRBJ1-6
D gene: TRBD1
V gene: TRBV3-1
CDR3 length: 15
CDR3 protein: CASSQLRRGNSPLHF
CDR3 DNA: TGTGCCAGCAGCCAACTCCGCAGGGGGAATTCACCCCTCCACTTT

clone size: many
J gene: TRBJ2-3
D gene: .
V gene: TRBV30
CDR3 length: 12
CDR3 protein: CAWGHPGDTQYF
CDR3 DNA: TGTGCCTGGGGACACCCCGGGGATACGCAGTATTTT

clone size: many
J gene: TRBJ1-6
D gene: .
V gene: TRBV12-3/TRBV12-4
CDR3 length: 13
CDR3 protein: CASSRGEHSPLHF
CDR3 DNA: TGTGCCAGCAGCCGGGGGGAGCATTCACCCCTCCACTTT

clone size: many
J gene: TRBJ2-7
D gene: .
V gene: TRBV11-2
CDR3 length: 21
CDR3 protein: CASSLVRVLNPTRAGTYEQYF
CDR3 DNA: TGTGCCAGCAGCTTAGTTCGGGTCTTGAACCCAACTCGAGCAGGGACCTACGAGCAGTACTTC

clone size: many
J gene: TRBJ1-1
D gene: TRBD1
V gene: TRBV3-1
CDR3 length: 14
CDR3 protein: CASSPGQMNTEAFF
CDR3 DNA: TGCGCCAGCAGCCCGGGACAGATGAACACTGAAGCTTTCTTT

clone size: few
J gene: TRBJ1-1
D gene: .
V gene: TRBV7-9
CDR3 length: 12
CDR3 protein: CASSFGNTEAFF
CDR3 DNA: TGTGCCAGCAGCTTTGGGAACACTGAAGCTTTCTTT

clone size: many
J gene: TRBJ1-1
D gene: TRBD1
V gene: TRBV5-1
CDR3 length: 15
CDR3 protein: CASSSTRQGNTEAFF
CDR3 DNA: TGCGCCAGCAGCTCGACGAGACAGGGGAACACTGAAGCTTTCTTT

clone size: .
J gene: TRBJ2-1
D gene: TRBD2
V gene: TRBV19
CDR3 length: 18
CDR3 protein: CASSRVGSGTLSYNEQFF
CDR3 DNA: TGTGCCAGTAGTAGGGTCGGTAGCGGGACTCTCTCCTACAATGAGCAGTTCTTC

clone size: .
J gene: TRBJ2-1
D gene: TRBD2
V gene: TRBV5-6
CDR3 length: 14
CDR3 protein: CASSDTSGGVEQFF
CDR3 DNA: TGTGCCAGCAGCGACACTAGCGGGGGAGTTGAGCAGTTCTTC

clone size: many
J gene: TRBJ2-3
D gene: .
V gene: TRBV18
CDR3 length: 14
CDR3 protein: CASSRAGATDTQYF
CDR3 DNA: TGTGCCAGCAGCCGTGCGGGGGCCACAGATACGCAGTATTTT

clone size: few
J gene: TRBJ2-1
D gene: .
V gene: TRBV4-1
CDR3 length: 14
CDR3 protein: CASSQAGTRDEQFF
CDR3 DNA: TGCGCCAGCAGCCAAGCCGGGACGAGAGATGAGCAGTTCTTC

clone size: many
J gene: TRBJ2-1
D gene: TRBD1
V gene: TRBV29-1
CDR3 length: 14
CDR3 protein: CSARRDSSYNEQFF
CDR3 DNA: TGCAGCGCCCGTCGGGACAGCTCTTACAATGAGCAGTTCTTC

clone size: many
J gene: TRBJ1-1
D gene: .
V gene: TRBV29-1
CDR3 length: 16
CDR3 protein: CSGTYSWTNVNTEAFF
CDR3 DNA: TGCAGCGGGACATACTCATGGACAAACGTGAACACTGAAGCTTTCTTT

clone size: many
J gene: TRBJ2-3
D gene: .
V gene: TRBV4-2
CDR3 length: 16
CDR3 protein: CASSQRASGSTDTQYF
CDR3 DNA: TGTGCCAGCAGCCAACGGGCCTCGGGAAGCACAGATACGCAGTATTTT

clone size: many
J gene: TRBJ2-2
D gene: TRBD1
V gene: TRBV23-1
CDR3 length: 18
CDR3 protein: CASSQGTGKITDTGELFF
CDR3 DNA: TGCGCCAGCAGTCAAGGGACAGGGAAGATCACGGACACCGGGGAGCTGTTTTTT

clone size: medium-sized
J gene: TRBJ2-7
D gene: TRBD1
V gene: TRBV29-1
CDR3 length: 15
CDR3 protein: CSVEQGTGLAYEQYF
CDR3 DNA: TGCAGCGTTGAACAGGGGACAGGTCTCGCCTACGAGCAGTACTTC

clone size: many
J gene: TRBJ2-1
D gene: TRBD2
V gene: TRBV2
CDR3 length: 16
CDR3 protein: CASSERTSGSYNEQFF
CDR3 DNA: TGTGCCAGCAGTGAAAGGACTAGCGGGAGCTACAATGAGCAGTTCTTC

clone size: many
J gene: TRBJ2-4
D gene: TRBD1
V gene: TRBV7-9
CDR3 length: 15
CDR3 protein: CASSSDRGRGDIQYF
CDR3 DNA: TGTGCCAGCAGCTCCGACAGGGGGAGGGGGGACATTCAGTACTTC

clone size: many
J gene: TRBJ2-7
D gene: TRBD1
V gene: TRBV15
CDR3 length: 15
CDR3 protein: CATSPHGDRTYEQYF
CDR3 DNA: TGTGCCACCAGCCCCCACGGGGACAGAACCTACGAGCAGTACTTC

clone size: many
J gene: TRBJ2-3
D gene: .
V gene: TRBV3-1
CDR3 length: 16
CDR3 protein: CASTSGVTHRTDTQYF
CDR3 DNA: TGTGCCAGCACATCCGGGGTAACCCATCGTACAGATACGCAGTATTTT

clone size: many
J gene: TRBJ1-4
D gene: .
V gene: TRBV12-3/TRBV12-4
CDR3 length: 15
CDR3 protein: CASIITGARNEKLFF
CDR3 DNA: TGTGCCAGCATTATTACGGGGGCAAGGAATGAAAAACTGTTTTTT

clone size: many
J gene: TRBJ2-3
D gene: .
V gene: TRBV11-2
CDR3 length: 15
CDR3 protein: CASSFTGGGTDTQYF
CDR3 DNA: TGTGCCAGCAGCTTCACGGGCGGGGGCACAGATACGCAGTATTTT

clone size: many
J gene: TRBJ2-5
D gene: .
V gene: TRBV19
CDR3 length: 12
CDR3 protein: CASSTNQETQYF
CDR3 DNA: TGTGCCAGTAGTACGAACCAAGAGACCCAGTACTTC

clone size: many
J gene: TRBJ2-1
D gene: .
V gene: TRBV5-6
CDR3 length: 15
CDR3 protein: CASSQGRSSYNEQFF
CDR3 DNA: TGTGCCAGCAGCCAAGGACGGAGCTCCTACAATGAGCAGTTCTTC

clone size: many
J gene: TRBJ2-7
D gene: TRBD1
V gene: TRBV28
CDR3 length: 13
CDR3 protein: CASSDRQGYEQYF
CDR3 DNA: TGTGCCAGCAGCGACAGACAGGGCTACGAGCAGTACTTC

clone size: .
J gene: TRBJ2-7
D gene: TRBD2
V gene: TRBV7-9
CDR3 length: 14
CDR3 protein: CASSFMTSGYEQYF
CDR3 DNA: TGTGCCAGCAGCTTTATGACTAGCGGCTACGAGCAGTACTTC

clone size: many
J gene: TRBJ1-3
D gene: .
V gene: TRBV7-6
CDR3 length: 14
CDR3 protein: CASSFGGIGNTIYF
CDR3 DNA: TGTGCCAGCAGCTTTGGGGGAATCGGAAACACCATATATTTT

clone size: many
J gene: TRBJ2-1
D gene: TRBD1
V gene: TRBV23-1
CDR3 length: 16
CDR3 protein: CASSQADRGLWDEQFF
CDR3 DNA: TGCGCCAGCAGTCAGGCGGACAGGGGGCTCTGGGATGAGCAGTTCTTC

clone size: few
J gene: TRBJ2-1
D gene: TRBD2
V gene: TRBV6-1
CDR3 length: 16
CDR3 protein: CASSGRLGGDYNEQFF
CDR3 DNA: TGTGCCAGCAGCGGACGGTTGGGGGGGGACTACAATGAGCAGTTCTTC

clone size: .
J gene: TRBJ2-7
D gene: TRBD2
V gene: TRBV20-1
CDR3 length: 14
CDR3 protein: CSARVSGSSNEQYF
CDR3 DNA: TGCAGTGCTAGAGTTAGCGGGAGCTCAAACGAGCAGTACTTC

clone size: many
J gene: TRBJ2-5
D gene: .
V gene: TRBV20-1
CDR3 length: 14
CDR3 protein: CSASSGFWGETQYF
CDR3 DNA: TGCAGTGCTAGTTCAGGGTTTTGGGGAGAGACCCAGTACTTC

clone size: many
J gene: TRBJ2-3
D gene: TRBD2
V gene: TRBV20-1
CDR3 length: 19
CDR3 protein: CSARDRGRGGASSTDTQYF
CDR3 DNA: TGCAGTGCTAGAGATCGGGGACGGGGGGGCGCTTCTAGCACAGATACGCAGTATTTT

clone size: many
J gene: TRBJ1-2
D gene: .
V gene: TRBV20-1
CDR3 length: 10
CDR3 protein: CSADSYGYTF
CDR3 DNA: TGCAGTGCCGACAGCTATGGCTACACCTTC

clone size: many
J gene: TRBJ1-1
D gene: .
V gene: TRBV5-5
CDR3 length: 14
CDR3 protein: CASSVRFMNTEAFF
CDR3 DNA: TGTGCCAGCAGCGTCAGGTTTATGAACACTGAAGCTTTCTTT

clone size: many
J gene: TRBJ2-3
D gene: TRBD1
V gene: TRBV24-1
CDR3 length: 16
CDR3 protein: CATSPGRTGSTDTQYF
CDR3 DNA: TGTGCCACCTCCCCAGGGAGGACAGGGAGCACAGATACGCAGTATTTT

clone size: .
J gene: TRBJ2-7
D gene: .
V gene: TRBV7-8
CDR3 length: 16
CDR3 protein: CASSLGPSTDSYEQYF
CDR3 DNA: TGTGCCAGCAGCTTAGGACCTTCAACCGATTCCTACGAGCAGTACTTC

clone size: .
J gene: TRBJ1-1
D gene: TRBD1
V gene: TRBV5-1
CDR3 length: 15
CDR3 protein: CASSLWRQGETEAFF
CDR3 DNA: TGCGCCAGCAGCTTGTGGAGACAGGGGGAGACTGAAGCTTTCTTT

clone size: many
J gene: TRBJ1-3
D gene: TRBD1
V gene: TRBV18
CDR3 length: 16
CDR3 protein: CASSPWTGSSGNTIYF
CDR3 DNA: TGTGCCAGCTCACCCTGGACAGGGAGCTCTGGAAACACCATATATTTT

clone size: many
J gene: TRBJ2-3
D gene: TRBD2
V gene: TRBV24-1
CDR3 length: 16
CDR3 protein: CATSGQGGRVTDTQYF
CDR3 DNA: TGTGCCACCAGTGGCCAAGGCGGGAGAGTAACAGATACGCAGTATTTT

clone size: many
J gene: TRBJ1-4
D gene: .
V gene: TRBV11-2
CDR3 length: 13
CDR3 protein: CASSLDVNEKLFF
CDR3 DNA: TGTGCCAGCAGCTTAGATGTGAATGAAAAACTGTTTTTT

clone size: few
J gene: TRBJ2-5
D gene: .
V gene: TRBV20-1
CDR3 length: 12
CDR3 protein: CSAIDRGETQYF
CDR3 DNA: TGCAGTGCTATTGATAGGGGGGAGACCCAGTACTTC

clone size: many
J gene: TRBJ2-4
D gene: .
V gene: TRBV11-2
CDR3 length: 16
CDR3 protein: CASSLDLLLAKNIQYF
CDR3 DNA: TGTGCCAGCAGCTTAGATCTCCTACTAGCCAAAAACATTCAGTACTTC

clone size: many
J gene: TRBJ1-1
D gene: .
V gene: TRBV15
CDR3 length: 14
CDR3 protein: CATSRDRSRFEAFF
CDR3 DNA: TGTGCCACCAGCAGAGATAGAAGCCGGTTTGAAGCTTTCTTT

clone size: many
J gene: TRBJ2-3
D gene: .
V gene: TRBV2
CDR3 length: 13
CDR3 protein: CASPGEVTDTQYF
CDR3 DNA: TGTGCCAGTCCGGGAGAGGTCACAGATACGCAGTATTTT

clone size: medium-sized
J gene: TRBJ2-1
D gene: TRBD2
V gene: TRBV11-1
CDR3 length: 18
CDR3 protein: CASSPKLRLAGMYNEQFF
CDR3 DNA: TGTGCCAGCAGCCCCAAACTTCGACTAGCGGGAATGTACAATGAGCAGTTCTTC

clone size: many
J gene: TRBJ2-5
D gene: .
V gene: TRBV7-3
CDR3 length: 13
CDR3 protein: CASSAGTKETQYF
CDR3 DNA: TGTGCCAGCAGCGCCGGGACAAAAGAGACCCAGTACTTC

clone size: many
J gene: TRBJ1-3
D gene: .
V gene: TRBV19
CDR3 length: 15
CDR3 protein: CASSISSLAGNTIYF
CDR3 DNA: TGTGCCAGTAGTATATCTTCTCTGGCTGGAAACACCATATATTTT